This entry is about one TCR beta chain. Sequencing used immunoSEQ multiplex PCR; TCRdb keeps in-frame clones, though not all of them. The sample records around 260,000 clones, 86% being singletons. The sample comes from a study of blood T cell repertoires in COVID-19. The germline V gene has CDR1 SGHDN and CDR2 FVKESK. This CDR3 region has 16 residues. V was clipped by 1 base and J by 0 bases, with 13 bases between them. Sequencing used peripheral blood. The receptor was isolated from a man aged 30 to 45 with active or convalescent COVID-19. This rearrangement joins TRBV14 to TRBJ2-7; tentatively, D is TRBD1 (6 bases). CDR3 sequence reads: CASSQATGISSYEQYF. In nucleotides, the CDR3 is TGTGCCAGCAGCCAAGCTACAGGGATCAGCTCCTACGAGCAGTACTTC.